One and the same sample provided the 16 T cell receptor beta chains below, sequenced in a study of blood T cells in healthy people across ages (dated by TCRdb to between 2015 and 2017). The library was produced with 5' RACE. The instrument given in TCRdb is Illumina HiSeq 2500. The second PCR ran for about 7 to 11 cycles and used a J-beta primer mix along with a sample-barcoded 5' primer. TCRdb handled the public reads itself, with Q25 trimming in fastp and clone calling in MiXCR, and kept productive beta chains. Entries that share a CDR3 protein sequence are merged under the most common genes and DNA. For this sample there are fewer than 1,000,000 distinct CDR3 sequences; around 45% appear just once. Roughly 18% of the sample belongs to the ten largest clones. The sample taken for sequencing was blood. All receptors derive from an older man in good health.

This clonotype was found once. The CDR3 DNA reads as TGTGCCAGCAGCTACGAACGCAGGACGGCAACCGGGGAGCTGTTTTTT. Translation gives CASSYERRTATGELFF. The genes are TRBV7-3 and TRBJ2-2, with D uncertain. Trimming removed 4 bases from V and 5 bases from J, with 17 bases in between. This CDR3 region has 16 residues. Germline V lookup: CDR1 SGHTA, CDR2 FQGTGA.

As DNA, the CDR3 is TGTGCCAGCAGCATTCACAGGGCAACTAATGAAAAACTGTTTTTT. Protein sequence: CASSIHRATNEKLFF. The chain employs TRBV11-2 and TRBJ1-4; possibly TRBD1 for D (6 bases). Trimming stripped 5 bases from V and 0 bases from J, with 10 bases between. The length of the CDR3 is 15 residues. Germline V gives CDR1 SGHAT, CDR2 FQNNGV.

The CDR3 protein is CASSLRLAGSNEQFF. As DNA, the CDR3 is TGCGCCAGCAGCTTACGGCTAGCGGGCTCCAATGAGCAGTTCTTC. The chain couples TRBV5-1 to TRBJ2-1; 8 bases are shared with TRBD2. V lost 2 bases, J lost 6 bases, and 7 bases stayed unmatched. CDR1 SGHRS and CDR2 YFSETQ come from the germline V gene. The CDR3 covers 15 residues. Based on the CDR3 plus reference TRBV5-1 and TRBJ2-1, the full variable domain is KAGVTQTPRYLIKTRGQQVTLSCSPISGHRSVSWYQQTPGQGLQFLFEYFSETQRNKGNFPGRFSGRQFSNSRSEMNVSTLELGDSALYLCASSLRLAGSNEQFFGPGTRLTVL.

For the CDR3, the DNA is TGTGCCAGCAGCTTAGGTCCTAGCGGGAGGGATTACAATGAGCAGTTCTTC. The encoded protein is CASSLGPSGRDYNEQFF. The chain uses TRBV7-6 and TRBJ2-1; 12 bases map to TRBD2. V lost 1 base to trimming and J lost 4 bases; unmatched junction nucleotides: 5. Germline-derived CDR1 and CDR2 are SGHVS and FNYEAQ. This CDR3 region has 17 residues.

The J gene is TRBJ2-3, the V gene TRBV29-1; D unresolved. CDR1 and CDR2 (germline): SQVTM, ANQGSEA. The CDR3 has 13 amino acids. Deletions cut 4 bases from V and 0 bases from J, with 8 bases between. CDR3 protein: CSVVVGSTDTQYF. CDR3 sequence (DNA): TGCAGCGTTGTAGTGGGTAGCACAGATACGCAGTATTTT.

V usage is TRBV6-5 and J usage is TRBJ2-7, with TRBD2 matching over 10 bases. V shed 7 bases and J 7 bases; nucleotides not matched to a gene: 13. The CDR3 has 15 amino acids. Germline CDR1 and CDR2: MNHEY and SVGAGI. In DNA, the CDR3 is TGTGCCAGCAACATAAGGGCTAGCGGGAGTAATGAGCAGTACTTC. Its protein is CASNIRASGSNEQYF.

This clonotype showed up just a few times. The chain has TRBV7-2 and TRBJ1-6; D remains ambiguous. Germline V gene sequence: CDR1 SGHTA, CDR2 FQGNSA. The ends were cut back, 5 bases at V and 5 bases at J, with 13 bases in the middle. The CDR3 contains 15 residues. The CDR3 nucleotides read TGTGCCAGCAGCAGGGCTGATACGGATAATTCACCCCTCCACTTT. Translation gives CASSRADTDNSPLHF.

The chain links TRBV4-2 to TRBJ2-5; 7 nucleotides align to TRBD1. The CDR3 is 13 residues long. The germline V gene has CDR1 LGHNA and CDR2 YNFKEQ. V lost 6 bases to trimming and J lost 4 bases; unmatched junction nucleotides: 5. This CDR3 is CASRETGIETQYF. CDR3 nucleotide sequence: TGTGCCAGCAGAGAGACAGGGATAGAGACCCAGTACTTC.

In its sample, this clonotype was seen a few times. The rearrangement uses TRBV10-1 and TRBJ2-1; D is unclear. CDR1 and CDR2 (germline): WNHNN, SYGVQD (reference sequence). Trimming left V 6 bases short and J 2 bases short, with 20 bases between. The CDR3 is 17 amino acids. CDR3 sequence: CASRAVPPFGTYNEQFF. The DNA for the CDR3 is TGCGCCAGCAGGGCAGTACCACCTTTCGGTACCTACAATGAGCAGTTCTTC.

This chain uses TRBV28 with TRBJ1-5; tentative D call: TRBD1 (6 bases). Trimming shortened V by 11 bases and J by 1 base, and 15 bases separated the two germline ends. Germline CDR1 reads MDHEN; CDR2 reads SYDVKM. This CDR3 is 14 amino acids long. CDR3 DNA sequence: TGTGCCGGGGGAGGGACACCGAGCAATCAGCCCCAGCATTTT. Its protein product is CAGGGTPSNQPQHF.

This chain links TRBV28 with TRBJ2-7; D may be TRBD1 or TRBD2 (5 bases each). Trimming pared 5 bases from V and 5 bases from J, leaving 16 bases between. The CDR3 runs to 14 residues. Germline CDR1 MDHEN, CDR2 SYDVKM. CDR3 bases: TGTGCCAGCAGTCCGGCCGGGGCGTGGGACGAGCAGTACTTC. Amino acids: CASSPAGAWDEQYF.

The chain couples TRBV7-2 to TRBJ2-1; TRBD2 might be the D (6 bases). The CDR3 extends over 15 amino acids. Trimming took 2 bases from V and 7 from J, leaving 15 bases between them. Germline loops: CDR1 SGHTA, CDR2 FQGNSA. CDR3 in amino acids: CASSLQRAGRNEQFF. DNA of the CDR3: TGTGCCAGCAGCTTACAGCGGGCGGGGAGGAATGAGCAGTTCTTC.

V gene TRBV5-6 combines with J gene TRBJ2-1, with 8 bases identical to TRBD1. The CDR3 contains 15 residues. From germline, CDR1 is SGHDT and CDR2 YYEEEE. Losses at the gene ends were 1 base for V and 3 bases for J; bases not matched to a gene: 3. The CDR3 loop reads CASSLFTGGYNEQFF. The CDR3 DNA sequence: TGTGCCAGCAGCTTGTTCACAGGGGGCTACAATGAGCAGTTCTTC.

The chain joins TRBV5-4 to TRBJ2-5, with TRBD2 as a possible D gene (5 bases). The V end was cut by 2 bases, the J end by 3 bases, with 8 bases between. The CDR3 has 13 amino acids. Germline CDR1 is SGHNT and CDR2 is YYREEE (reference sequence). Written as DNA, the CDR3 is TGTGCCAGCAGCTTTACGGGAAAAGAGACCCAGTACTTC. As protein: CASSFTGKETQYF.

With respect to this clonotype: A much larger clone lies a single base off, so this may be a read error. The V call is TRBV20-1, the J call TRBJ2-1; 11 bases line up with TRBD2. CDR3 length: 17 residues. Germline V gene lookup returns CDR1 DFQATT and CDR2 SNEGSKA (reference sequence). The DNA for the CDR3 is TGCAGTGCCCAGCGTCATAGCGGGAGGGCCGACTACACTGAGCAGTTCTTC. As protein: CSAQRHSGRADYTEQFF.

In regard to this clonotype: Given a much more abundant clone one base away, this may be a read error. The V gene is TRBV10-3, the J gene TRBJ2-5; D might be TRBD2 (6 bases). Germline V CDR1 and CDR2: ENHRY, SYGVKD. The V end lost 0 bases, the J end lost 7 bases, and 15 bases lay between the germline ends. CDR3 length: 15 amino acids. CDR3: CAISESVGLGGTQYF. CDR3 sequence (DNA): TGTGCCATCAGTGAGTCGGTTGGTCTCGGGGGGACCCAGTACTTC.